The clone carrying this TCR beta chain was counted once. Its cognate antigen is unknown. A much larger clone lies a single base off, so this may be a read error. In this CDR3 the conserved last residue, phenylalanine or tryptophan, is missing, so a read error is likely. In preparing bulk TCR libraries, previously described methods and listed TCR primers were used. MiXCR, applied by TCRdb to the PCR reads, yields one record per CDR3 protein. The sample lists some 320,000 distinct CDR3 sequences, 20% to 25% occurring once. The sample belongs to a study of molecular identifiers for immune sequencing clone quantification. Findings and caveats of the study: With a barcode shared among identical TCR molecules, highly expanded clone sizes could be underestimated.

This CDR3 region has 14 residues. The germline CDR1 and CDR2 sequences are SGHDT and YYEEEE. The V end was cut by 4 bases, the J end by 1 base, with 11 bases between. Sequencing was carried out using naive CD8+ T cells from blood, with Jurkat cell RNA spiked in. This sample's subset: FACS-sorted CD8+CD4-CCR7+CD45RA+ naive T cells. This clonotype was obtained from a human donor in good health. Some libraries in this study had Jurkat cell RNA spiked in. The chain combines TRBV5-6 with TRBJ2-5; tentatively, D is TRBD1 or TRBD2 (5 bases each). This CDR3 is CASSLPRGQETQYI. CDR3 DNA: TGTGCCAGCAGCCTCCCGAGGGGCCAAGAGACCCAGTACATC.